This is a list of T cell receptor beta chains from one sample in a study of circulating CD8 cells and anti-PD-1 response in melanoma. A single record per CDR3 protein comes from TCRdb applying MiXCR to the reads. This sample yields roughly 800 distinct CDR3 sequences, of which 4% are seen a single time; roughly a sixth belongs to the top ten. The source was CD8+ T cells from PBMCs, collected at baseline or after one month of anti-PD-1 therapy (not recorded which). The receptors shown here come from a human donor with melanoma. CDR3s include the opening cysteine and the closing phenylalanine or tryptophan. The D gene is left open where the match is weak. Some rows have no size entry. The others give once, few or many, or a class for an expanded clone.

j_gene | d_gene | v_gene | abundance | CDR3nt | CDR3aa
TRBJ2-7 | TRBD2 | TRBV19 | - | TGTGCCAGGCCACTTCGCGGACTAGCGGGGGTTTGGCCATCCGGGAAAATACGGGAGCAGTACTTC | CARPLRGLAGVWPSGKIREQYF
TRBJ2-7 | - | TRBV9 | medium-sized | TGTGCCAGCAGCGTAGACGGGTTGGAAGAGCAGTACTTC | CASSVDGLEEQYF
TRBJ2-2 | TRBD1 | TRBV29-1 | medium-sized | TGCAGCGTTGAAGATCTAAGGACAGGGGACACCGGGGAGCTGTTTTTT | CSVEDLRTGDTGELFF
TRBJ2-1 | - | TRBV15 | large | TGTGCCACCAGCTCCTTCAAGACAGTCACTGAGCAGTTCTTC | CATSSFKTVTEQFF
TRBJ1-1 | - | TRBV12-3/TRBV12-4 | medium-sized | TGTGCCAGCGGCCAACCCCGGGCAGAACAATGGAACACTGAAGCTTTCTTT | CASGQPRAEQWNTEAFF
TRBJ2-7 | TRBD1 | TRBV2 | few | TGTGCCAGCATCCTGACCGGGACAGGACAAGGCGAGCAGTACTTC | CASILTGTGQGEQYF
TRBJ2-1 | - | TRBV13 | few | TGTGCCAGCAGCTTCCAGGTCCCTCTCTCCTACAATGAGCAGTTCTTC | CASSFQVPLSYNEQFF
TRBJ2-1 | TRBD1 | TRBV19 | - | TGTGCCAGTAGCATAGACAGGGGCTCCTACAATGAGCAGTTCTTC | CASSIDRGSYNEQFF
TRBJ2-7 | - | TRBV5-6 | medium-sized | TGTGCCAGCAGCTTGTCCCCGGACAGAAACTACGAGCAGTACTTC | CASSLSPDRNYEQYF
TRBJ1-5 | - | TRBV2 | medium-sized | TGTGCCAGCAGTGAACCCCAGGGTACCCAGCCCCAGCATTTT | CASSEPQGTQPQHF
TRBJ2-1 | TRBD1 | TRBV29-1 | medium-sized | TGCAGCGTCGCCGGGACAGGGGGCGCCCCGGGAGCGGGAGGGTACAATGAGCAGTTCTTC | CSVAGTGGAPGAGGYNEQFF
TRBJ2-2 | - | TRBV19 | few | TGTGCCTGTATTGTGACCGGGACCTCCGGGGAGCTGTTTTTT | CACIVTGTSGELFF
TRBJ2-1 | - | TRBV2 | large | TGTGCCAGCAGTGATGGGGCAGGGCTTGGGTCCTACAATGAGCAGTTCTTC | CASSDGAGLGSYNEQFF
TRBJ1-3 | - | TRBV7-2 | large | TGTGCCAGCAGCTTATCTCAGCCAAACTCTGGAAACACCATATATTTT | CASSLSQPNSGNTIYF
TRBJ1-3 | - | TRBV19 | few | TGTGCCAGTAGTCCGACTGACAGCGCTGGAAACACCATATATTTT | CASSPTDSAGNTIYF
TRBJ2-3 | - | TRBV9 | large | TGTGCCAGCAGCGTTCCCGGACTCACAGATACGCAGTATTTT | CASSVPGLTDTQYF
TRBJ2-3 | TRBD2 | TRBV9 | large | TGTGCCAGCAGCGTAAGCGGGAGCTCAACAGATACGCAGTATTTT | CASSVSGSSTDTQYF
TRBJ1-1 | - | TRBV27 | medium-sized | TGTGCCAGCAGTTTGTTGAGCATGAACACTGAAGCTTTCTTT | CASSLLSMNTEAFF
TRBJ2-5 | TRBD2 | TRBV5-6 | large | TGTGCCAGCACCCAAGGACTAGCGGGAGTAGAGACCCAGTACTTC | CASTQGLAGVETQYF
TRBJ1-2 | - | TRBV6-1 | medium-sized | TGTGCCAGCAGTGGAGCCCGGACAGCGCTCTATGGCTACACCTTC | CASSGARTALYGYTF
TRBJ2-1 | TRBD2 | TRBV27 | medium-sized | TGTGCCAGCAGTCCTCGGGAGGGACTAGCGGGTTACAATGAGCAGTTCTTC | CASSPREGLAGYNEQFF
TRBJ1-2 | TRBD1 | TRBV29-1 | hyperexpanded | TGCAGCGGCCGGGACAGCTATGGCTACACCTTC | CSGRDSYGYTF
TRBJ1-1 | - | TRBV29-1 | large | TGCAGCGTTGAAGAGCGGACTGCTGAAGCTTTCTTT | CSVEERTAEAFF
TRBJ2-7 | - | TRBV4-3 | medium-sized | TGCGCCAGCAGCCAGGCACTAGGCCCGGGGGAGCAGTACTTC | CASSQALGPGEQYF
TRBJ1-1 | - | TRBV2 | large | TGTGCCAGCAGGGTAGATAAAGACCGAGGGTGGGACACTGAAGCTTTCTTT | CASRVDKDRGWDTEAFF
TRBJ2-7 | - | TRBV5-6 | medium-sized | TGTGCCAGCAGCTTCGGGACTGCTCGCGAGCAGTACTTC | CASSFGTAREQYF
TRBJ1-2 | TRBD1 | TRBV20-1 | medium-sized | TGCAGTGCTAGAGATCAGGGGACAGGGTTTAACTATGGCTACACCTTC | CSARDQGTGFNYGYTF
TRBJ1-1 | - | TRBV4-1 | medium-sized | TGCGCCAGCAGCCAAGATTACAGGCACGGGGCTTTCTTT | CASSQDYRHGAFF
TRBJ2-7 | TRBD1 | TRBV28 | - | TGTGCCAGCAGTTGGGGAGGGGGGACAGGGCTATACGAGCAGTACTTC | CASSWGGGTGLYEQYF
TRBJ2-3 | - | TRBV2 | large | TGTGCCAGCAGTTTCCAGTCAGATACGCAGTATTTT | CASSFQSDTQYF
TRBJ1-6 | - | TRBV6-6 | medium-sized | TGTGCCAGCAGTTACGGGGCGCTGGGTGATGGTAATTCACCCCTCCACTTT | CASSYGALGDGNSPLHF
TRBJ2-5 | TRBD2 | TRBV7-3 | large | TGTGCCAGCAGTAGACTAGCGGGAGTGTCGGAGACCCAGTACTTC | CASSRLAGVSETQYF
TRBJ2-1 | TRBD2 | TRBV7-3 | large | TGTGCCAGCAGCCCCGGGGTGGGACTAGCGGGGGTCTTAACGTACAATGAGCAGTTCTTC | CASSPGVGLAGVLTYNEQFF
TRBJ2-3 | - | TRBV19 | large | TGTGCCAGTAGTATGTCGACGGACAGTGCAGATACGCAGTATTTT | CASSMSTDSADTQYF
TRBJ1-1 | - | TRBV4-2 | large | TGTGCCAGCAGCCAAGAAGACAGCGGCATGAACACTGAAGCTTTCTTT | CASSQEDSGMNTEAFF